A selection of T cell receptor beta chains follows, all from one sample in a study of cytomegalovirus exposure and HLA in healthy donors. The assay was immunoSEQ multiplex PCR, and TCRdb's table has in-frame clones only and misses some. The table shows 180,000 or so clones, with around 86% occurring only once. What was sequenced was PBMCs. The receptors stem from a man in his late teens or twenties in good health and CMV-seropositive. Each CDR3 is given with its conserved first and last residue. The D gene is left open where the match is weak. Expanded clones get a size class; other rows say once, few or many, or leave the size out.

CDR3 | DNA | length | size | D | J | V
CASSQSAAGPFNEQFF | TGCGCCAGCAGCCAGTCCGCTGCGGGACCCTTCAATGAGCAGTTCTTC | 16 | NA | NA | TRBJ2-1 | TRBV4-3
CASSLAFDTEAFF | TGTGCCAGCAGCTTGGCCTTCGACACTGAAGCTTTCTTT | 13 | NA | NA | TRBJ1-1 | TRBV5-4
CASSSGETYEQYF | TGTGCCAGCAGCTCGGGAGAGACCTACGAGCAGTACTTC | 13 | NA | NA | TRBJ2-7 | TRBV5-6
CASSPWTSGQETQYF | TGTGCCAGCAGTCCCTGGACTAGCGGACAAGAGACCCAGTACTTC | 15 | NA | TRBD2 | TRBJ2-5 | TRBV27
CASSSREGERVPYNEQFF | TGTGCCAGCAGCTCCCGAGAAGGAGAGCGAGTTCCGTACAATGAGCAGTTCTTC | 18 | NA | NA | TRBJ2-1 | TRBV13
CASSLAGITNEQFF | TGTGCCAGCAGTTTGGCGGGCATTACCAATGAGCAGTTCTTC | 14 | NA | NA | TRBJ2-1 | TRBV28
CASSLSSGYNEQFF | TGTGCCAGCAGTTTATCCTCCGGGTACAATGAGCAGTTCTTC | 14 | NA | NA | TRBJ2-1 | TRBV28
CASSVWGDPTNEQFF | TGTGCCAGCAGCGTATGGGGAGATCCTACAAATGAGCAGTTCTTC | 15 | NA | NA | TRBJ2-1 | TRBV9
CASSFTGLLSYEQYF | TGTGCCAGCAGCTTTACAGGGCTACTCTCCTACGAGCAGTACTTC | 15 | NA | NA | TRBJ2-7 | TRBV7-9
CSALLGNTIYF | TGCAGCGCCCTTCTTGGAAACACCATATATTTT | 11 | NA | NA | TRBJ1-3 | TRBV29-1
CRAGQKETQYF | TGCAGGGCCGGACAGAAAGAGACCCAGTACTTC | 11 | NA | NA | TRBJ2-5 | TRBV20-1
CASSLAGVTDTQYF | TGCGCCAGCAGCTTGGCCGGGGTCACAGATACGCAGTATTTT | 14 | NA | NA | TRBJ2-3 | TRBV5-1
CASSPRGDNYGYTF | TGTGCCAGCAGCCCCCGCGGGGATAACTATGGCTACACCTTC | 14 | few | NA | TRBJ1-2 | TRBV11-2
CASSRTSGYEQYF | TGTGCCAGCAGCAGGACTAGCGGGTACGAGCAGTACTTC | 13 | NA | TRBD2 | TRBJ2-7 | TRBV6-5
CASSYTSPSGNTIYF | TGTGCCAGCAGTTATACTTCGCCCTCTGGAAACACCATATATTTT | 15 | NA | NA | TRBJ1-3 | TRBV6-5
CASSQGSADHNYGYTF | TGCGCCAGCAGCCAAGGAAGTGCGGATCATAACTATGGCTACACCTTC | 16 | NA | NA | TRBJ1-2 | TRBV4-3
CASSPLEKLFF | TGTGCCAGCAGTCCCTTAGAAAAACTGTTTTTT | 11 | NA | NA | TRBJ1-4 | TRBV6-6
CASSFFTAGTGPYEQYF | TGTGCCAGCAGTTTCTTTACTGCCGGGACAGGCCCCTACGAGCAGTACTTC | 17 | NA | TRBD1 | TRBJ2-7 | TRBV28
CASKITGGEKLFF | TGCGCCAGCAAGATTACGGGGGGGGAAAAACTGTTTTTT | 13 | NA | NA | TRBJ1-4 | TRBV5-1
CASIHGDQGGQPQHF | TGTGCCAGCATCCATGGCGATCAGGGCGGTCAGCCCCAGCATTTT | 15 | few | NA | TRBJ1-5 | TRBV6-1
CARGGEETQYF | TGCGCCAGGGGGGGGGAAGAGACCCAGTACTTC | 11 | NA | TRBD2 | TRBJ2-5 | TRBV4-3
CASRTGWGNTEAFF | TGTGCCAGCAGGACAGGGTGGGGGAACACTGAAGCTTTCTTT | 14 | NA | TRBD1 | TRBJ1-1 | TRBV6-4
CASSLAASGFYEQYF | TGTGCCAGCAGCTTGGCTGCTAGCGGGTTCTACGAGCAGTACTTC | 15 | NA | TRBD2 | TRBJ2-7 | TRBV5-5
CASSHGGGNQPQHF | TGTGCCAGCAGCCATGGGGGGGGAAATCAGCCCCAGCATTTT | 14 | NA | NA | TRBJ1-5 | TRBV6-1
CATSGANVLTF | TGTGCCACATCTGGGGCCAACGTCCTGACTTTC | 11 | NA | NA | TRBJ2-6 | TRBV2
CASSEQGSYEQYF | TGTGCCAGCAGTGAACAGGGCTCCTACGAGCAGTACTTC | 13 | few | NA | TRBJ2-7 | TRBV2
CASSLQGLENTGELFF | TGTGCCAGCAGTCTACAGGGACTAGAGAACACCGGGGAGCTGTTTTTT | 16 | NA | TRBD2 | TRBJ2-2 | TRBV2
CASSLEAAGAGTGELFF | TGCGCCAGCAGCTTGGAGGCGGCAGGGGCTGGCACCGGGGAGCTGTTTTTT | 17 | NA | NA | TRBJ2-2 | TRBV5-1
CAISVRRSVDEQFF | TGTGCCATCAGTGTCAGGCGCTCAGTGGATGAGCAGTTCTTC | 14 | NA | NA | TRBJ2-1 | TRBV10-3
CASGSPGYEQYF | TGTGCTAGTGGTTCCCCAGGGTATGAGCAGTACTTC | 12 | NA | NA | TRBJ2-7 | TRBV12-5